A single sample gave rise to the 13 T cell receptor beta chains below, sequenced in a study of a mutant IDH1 vaccine in newly diagnosed glioma. TCRdb keeps only in-frame clones here, not all; method: immunoSEQ multiplex PCR. This table has tens of thousands of clones, roughly 90% appearing once. Time point defined: week 5, during vaccination. Each dose of the vaccine consisted of 300 ug of mutant IDH1 20-mer peptide, with topical imiquimod. For these receptors, no antigen is known. This material consisted of PBMCs, taken from a glioma patient whose treatment included an IDH1 peptide vaccine. Every receptor here comes from a woman in her fifties or sixties with glioma.

The chain employs TRBV15 and TRBJ1-3, with D unclear. The CDR3 contains 16 residues. V lost 0 bases and J 2 bases, leaving 11 bases between the germline ends. Germline loops: CDR1 LNHNV, CDR2 YYDKDF (reference sequence). The CDR3 protein is CATSRDRGRAGNTIYF. As DNA, the CDR3 is TGTGCCACCAGCAGAGATCGAGGCCGGGCTGGAAACACCATATATTTT.

This sequence joins TRBV19 and TRBJ2-2; D tentatively reads TRBD1 or TRBD2 (5 bases each). Trimming shortened V by 4 bases and J by 4 bases, and 13 bases separated the two germline ends. The CDR3 spans 15 residues. Germline V gene sequence: CDR1 LNHDA, CDR2 SQIVND (reference sequence). The DNA for the CDR3 is TGTGCCAGTAGTAAGACAGAAGGGAGCACCGGGGAGCTGTTTTTT. The encoded protein is CASSKTEGSTGELFF.

CDR3 coding DNA: TGTGCCACCCGGAGACAGCTGAACACTGAAGCTTTCTTT. Its translation: CATRRQLNTEAFF. This chain links TRBV6-1 with TRBJ1-1, with D possibly being TRBD1 (5 bases). Germline lookup yields CDR1 MNHNS and CDR2 SASEGT. V was trimmed by 10 bases and J by 0 bases, leaving 12 bases between them. The CDR3 consists of 13 residues.

The chain joins TRBV28 to TRBJ2-7, with 11 bases that match TRBD2. Germline CDR1 reads MDHEN; CDR2 reads SYDVKM. After removal of 5 bases from V and 3 bases from J, the junction contained 6 bases not matched to a gene. The CDR3 runs to 15 residues. As DNA, the CDR3 is TGTGCCAGCAGTGTAACCGGGACTAGCGGCTACGAGCAGTACTTC. Protein product: CASSVTGTSGYEQYF.

The J gene is TRBJ2-7, the V gene TRBV13; no reliable D call. The CDR3 spans 14 residues. Trimming cost V 4 bases and J 7 bases, with 17 bases left between them. Germline lookup yields CDR1 PRHDT and CDR2 FYEKMQ (reference sequence). Here the CDR3 DNA reads TGTGCCAGCAGCTCCCGGGCCATAGTACTGGAGCAGTACTTC. Protein product: CASSSRAIVLEQYF. Full variable domain (remainder filled in from reference TRBV13 and TRBJ2-7): AAGVIQSPRHLIKEKRETATLKCYPIPRHDTVYWYQQGPGQDPQFLISFYEKMQSDKGSIPDRFSAQQFSDYHSELNMSSLELGDSALYFCASSSRAIVLEQYFGPGTRLTVT.

The rearrangement joins TRBV5-1 to TRBJ2-7, with D perhaps TRBD1 (5 bases). The CDR3 spans 13 residues. Germline CDR1 is SGHRS and CDR2 is YFSETQ. Between the trimmed V and J ends, which lost 1 base and 1 base, there was a span of 6 bases. The CDR3 region has the DNA TGCGCCAGCAGCTTGCAGGGTTCCTACGAGCAGTACTTC. This gives the protein CASSLQGSYEQYF.

Only one count was recorded for this clone. The rearrangement uses TRBV4-1 and TRBJ2-7; D ambiguous. The ends were cut back, 1 base at V and 3 bases at J, with 7 bases in the middle. The CDR3 extends over 13 amino acids. Germline values: CDR1 MGHRA, CDR2 YSYEKL. CDR3 amino acids: CASSQVLRYEQYF. As DNA, the CDR3 is TGCGCCAGCAGCCAAGTTCTCCGCTACGAGCAGTACTTC.

This chain links TRBV2 with TRBJ2-7; D ambiguous. Germline V gives CDR1 SNHLY, CDR2 FYNNEI. CDR3 length equals 15 residues. The V and J ends lost 6 bases and 0 bases respectively, with 15 bases between them. CDR3 in DNA: TGTGCCAGCAGAGTGACCGACCCTAGCTCCTACGAGCAGTACTTC. As protein: CASRVTDPSSYEQYF.

The chain joins TRBV5-1 to TRBJ2-5, with D unclear. V gave up 1 base and J gave up 2 bases, with 9 bases separating them. The CDR3 runs to 14 residues. Germline CDR1 reads SGHRS; CDR2 reads YFSETQ. The CDR3, as DNA: TGCGCCAGCAGCTTGTTGGGGAATCAAGAGACCCAGTACTTC. It encodes CASSLLGNQETQYF.

The CDR3 here is CASSLASGTANTGELFF. The CDR3 DNA reads TGTGCCAGCAGCTTGGCTTCCGGGACAGCGAACACCGGGGAGCTGTTTTTT. The chain couples TRBV5-4 to TRBJ2-2, with TRBD1 matching over 7 bases. Germline V gene data show CDR1 as SGHNT and CDR2 as YYREEE (reference sequence). The J segment lost 0 bases and the V segment lost 0 bases, leaving 5 bases of the junction unmatched. The CDR3 runs to 17 residues.

V usage is TRBV7-9 and J usage is TRBJ1-1; maybe TRBD1 (5 bases). This CDR3 has 13 residues. Trimming took 5 bases from V and 3 from J, leaving 10 bases between them. Looked up from germline, CDR1 is SEHNR and CDR2 is FQNEAQ (reference sequence). The CDR3 sequence is CASSRQSYTEAFF. As DNA, the CDR3 is TGTGCCAGCAGCCGACAGAGCTACACTGAAGCTTTCTTT.

This clone appeared a single time. This rearrangement joins TRBV4-2 to TRBJ2-1, with TRBD2 matching 7 bases. The germline V gene has CDR1 LGHNA and CDR2 YNFKEQ. V shed 0 bases, J shed 2 bases, and the junction held 4 bases outside the gene matches. CDR3 length equals 16 residues. This CDR3 reads CASSQESAGAYNEQFF. The CDR3 nucleotides are TGTGCCAGCAGCCAAGAATCGGCGGGAGCCTACAATGAGCAGTTCTTC.

V gene TRBV27 combines with J gene TRBJ1-2, with 8 nucleotides matching TRBD1. Germline loops: CDR1 MNHEY, CDR2 SMNVEV (reference sequence). This CDR3 comprises 13 residues. Trimming took 6 bases from V and 5 from J; bases not matched to a gene: 5. CDR3 amino acids: CASRPGQDYGYTF. In DNA, the CDR3 is TGTGCCAGCAGACCGGGACAGGATTATGGCTACACCTTC.